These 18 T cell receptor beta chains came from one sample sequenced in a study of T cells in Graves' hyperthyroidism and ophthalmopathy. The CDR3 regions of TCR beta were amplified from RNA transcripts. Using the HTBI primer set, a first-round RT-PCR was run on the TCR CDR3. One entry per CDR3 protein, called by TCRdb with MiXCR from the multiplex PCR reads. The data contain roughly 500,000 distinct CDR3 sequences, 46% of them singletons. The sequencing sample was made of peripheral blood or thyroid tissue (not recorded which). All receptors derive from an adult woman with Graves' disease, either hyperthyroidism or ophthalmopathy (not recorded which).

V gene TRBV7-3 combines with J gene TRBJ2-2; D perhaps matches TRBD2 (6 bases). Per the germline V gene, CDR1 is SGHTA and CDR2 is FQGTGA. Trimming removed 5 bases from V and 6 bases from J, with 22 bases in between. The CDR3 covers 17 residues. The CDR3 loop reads CASSLRLVHEISGELFF. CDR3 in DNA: TGTGCCAGCAGCCTTAGACTAGTACATGAAATATCCGGGGAGCTGTTTTTT.

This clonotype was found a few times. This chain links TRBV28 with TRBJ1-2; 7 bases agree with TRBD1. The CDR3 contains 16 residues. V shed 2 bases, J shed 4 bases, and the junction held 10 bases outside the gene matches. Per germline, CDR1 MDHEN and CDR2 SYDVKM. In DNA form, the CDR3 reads TGTGCCAGCAGTTTAGCAGTAGGGACAGTCCTCTATGGCTACACCTTC. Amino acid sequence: CASSLAVGTVLYGYTF.

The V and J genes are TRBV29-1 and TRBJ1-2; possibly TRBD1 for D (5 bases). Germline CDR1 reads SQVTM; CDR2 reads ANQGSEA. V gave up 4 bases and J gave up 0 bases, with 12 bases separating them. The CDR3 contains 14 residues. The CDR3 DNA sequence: TGCAGCGTTGGGCAGGGTTCGGCTAACTATGGCTACACCTTC. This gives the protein CSVGQGSANYGYTF.

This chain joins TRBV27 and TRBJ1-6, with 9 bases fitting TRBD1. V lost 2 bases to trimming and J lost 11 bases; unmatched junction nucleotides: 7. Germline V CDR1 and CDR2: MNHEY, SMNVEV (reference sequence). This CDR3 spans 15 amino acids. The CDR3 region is CASSLGQGYGAPLHF. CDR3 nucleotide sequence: TGTGCCAGCAGTTTAGGACAGGGGTATGGCGCACCCCTCCACTTT.

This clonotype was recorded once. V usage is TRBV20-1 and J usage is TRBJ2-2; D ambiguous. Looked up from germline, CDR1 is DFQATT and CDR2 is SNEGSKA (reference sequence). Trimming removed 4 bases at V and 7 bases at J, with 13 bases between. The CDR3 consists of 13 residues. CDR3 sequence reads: CSATILVGGELFF. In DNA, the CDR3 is TGCAGTGCTACCATTCTGGTGGGCGGGGAGCTGTTTTTT.

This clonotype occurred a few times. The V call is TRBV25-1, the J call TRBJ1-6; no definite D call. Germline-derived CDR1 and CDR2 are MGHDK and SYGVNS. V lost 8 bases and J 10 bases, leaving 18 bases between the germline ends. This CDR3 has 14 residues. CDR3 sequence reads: CASRTDWLGSPLHF. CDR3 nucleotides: TGTGCCAGCCGCACGGACTGGCTGGGGTCACCCCTCCACTTT.

CDR3 loop: CAISEGQGGNQPQHF. CDR3 sequence (DNA): TGTGCCATCAGTGAGGGGCAGGGGGGCAATCAGCCCCAGCATTTT. The rearrangement links TRBV10-3 to TRBJ1-5; TRBD1 matches 7 bases. The germline V gene encodes CDR1 ENHRY and CDR2 SYGVKD. J lost 2 bases, V lost 2 bases, and 3 bases had no gene match. The CDR3 spans 15 residues.

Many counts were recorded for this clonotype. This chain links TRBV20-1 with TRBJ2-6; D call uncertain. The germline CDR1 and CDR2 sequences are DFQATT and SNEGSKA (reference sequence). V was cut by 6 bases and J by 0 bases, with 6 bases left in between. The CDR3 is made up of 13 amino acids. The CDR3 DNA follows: TGCAGTGCGCCTTTCTCTGGGGCCAACGTCCTGACTTTC. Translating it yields CSAPFSGANVLTF.

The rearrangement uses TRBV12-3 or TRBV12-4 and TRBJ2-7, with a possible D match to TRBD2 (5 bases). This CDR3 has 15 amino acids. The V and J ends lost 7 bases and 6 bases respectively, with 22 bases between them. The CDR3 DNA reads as TGTGCCAGCACCGACTTGAACGGGGTAGTGCCCGAGCAGTACTTC. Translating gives CASTDLNGVVPEQYF.

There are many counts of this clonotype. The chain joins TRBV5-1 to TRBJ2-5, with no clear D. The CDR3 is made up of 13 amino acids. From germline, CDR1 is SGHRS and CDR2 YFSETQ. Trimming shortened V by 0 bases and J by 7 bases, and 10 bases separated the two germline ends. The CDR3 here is CASSLGTVGTQYF. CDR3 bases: TGCGCCAGCAGCTTGGGGACCGTTGGGACCCAGTACTTC.

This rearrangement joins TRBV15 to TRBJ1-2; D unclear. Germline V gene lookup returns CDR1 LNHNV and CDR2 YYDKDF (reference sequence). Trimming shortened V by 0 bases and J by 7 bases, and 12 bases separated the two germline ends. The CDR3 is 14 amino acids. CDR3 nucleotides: TGTGCCACCAGCAGAGATCGCCCGGTTTCTGGCTACACCTTC. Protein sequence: CATSRDRPVSGYTF.

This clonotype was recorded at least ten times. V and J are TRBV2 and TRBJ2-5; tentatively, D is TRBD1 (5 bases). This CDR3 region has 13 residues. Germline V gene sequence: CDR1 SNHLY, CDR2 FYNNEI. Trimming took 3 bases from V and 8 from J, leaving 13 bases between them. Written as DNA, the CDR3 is TGTGCCAGCAGTGAGGGCCTAGGGGTAACCCAGTACTTC. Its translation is CASSEGLGVTQYF.

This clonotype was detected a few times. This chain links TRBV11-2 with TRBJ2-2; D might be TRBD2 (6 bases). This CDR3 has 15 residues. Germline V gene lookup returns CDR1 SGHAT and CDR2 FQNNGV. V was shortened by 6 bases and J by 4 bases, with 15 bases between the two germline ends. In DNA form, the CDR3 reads TGTGCCAGCAGAATGGGCGGGACTCTCACCGGGGAGCTGTTTTTT. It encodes CASRMGGTLTGELFF.

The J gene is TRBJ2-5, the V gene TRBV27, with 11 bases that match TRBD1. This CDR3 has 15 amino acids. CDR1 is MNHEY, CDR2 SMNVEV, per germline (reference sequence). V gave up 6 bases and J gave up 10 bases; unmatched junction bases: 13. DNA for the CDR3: TGTGCCAGCAGGTCTGGGACAGGGGGGGAGAGGGTCCAGTACTTC. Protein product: CASRSGTGGERVQYF.

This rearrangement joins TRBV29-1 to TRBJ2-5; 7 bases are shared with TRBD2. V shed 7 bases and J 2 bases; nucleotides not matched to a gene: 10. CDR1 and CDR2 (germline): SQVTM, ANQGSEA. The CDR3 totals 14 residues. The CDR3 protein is CSGREMGGQETQYF. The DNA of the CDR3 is TGCAGCGGGCGGGAAATGGGAGGGCAAGAGACCCAGTACTTC.

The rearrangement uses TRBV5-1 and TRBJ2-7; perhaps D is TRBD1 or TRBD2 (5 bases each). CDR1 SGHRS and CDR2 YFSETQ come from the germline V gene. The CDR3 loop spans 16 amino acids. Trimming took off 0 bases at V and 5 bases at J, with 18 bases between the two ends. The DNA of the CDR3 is TGCGCCAGCAGCTTGGGCACGGGACCTTCCCTCCACGAGCAGTACTTC. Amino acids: CASSLGTGPSLHEQYF. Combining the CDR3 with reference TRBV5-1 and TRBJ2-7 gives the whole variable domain KAGVTQTPRYLIKTRGQQVTLSCSPISGHRSVSWYQQTPGQGLQFLFEYFSETQRNKGNFPGRFSGRQFSNSRSEMNVSTLELGDSALYLCASSLGTGPSLHEQYFGPGTRLTVT.

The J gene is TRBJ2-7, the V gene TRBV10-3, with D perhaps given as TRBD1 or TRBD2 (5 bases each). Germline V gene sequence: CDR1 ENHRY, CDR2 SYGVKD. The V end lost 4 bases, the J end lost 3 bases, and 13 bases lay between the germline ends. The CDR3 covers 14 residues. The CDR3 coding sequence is TGTGCCATCAGTGGGTTGGAGAGGGGCTACGAGCAGTACTTC. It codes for CAISGLERGYEQYF.

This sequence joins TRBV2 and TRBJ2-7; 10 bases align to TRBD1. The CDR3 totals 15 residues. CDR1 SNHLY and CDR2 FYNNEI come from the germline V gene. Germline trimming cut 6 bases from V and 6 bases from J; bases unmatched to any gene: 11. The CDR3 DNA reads TGTGCCAGCAGCCCTCTGGGGACAGGGGTTGGCGAGCAGTACTTC. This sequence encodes CASSPLGTGVGEQYF.